This T cell receptor beta chain is from a study of cytomegalovirus exposure and HLA in healthy donors. Study-level information: Among 398 genotyped donors, around 82% fell in the Caucasian-associated ancestry cluster.

Of note for this clone: What it recognizes is unknown.

The CDR3 runs to 16 residues. Germline CDR1 SGDLS, CDR2 YYNGEE. V lost 3 bases and J 0 bases, leaving 14 bases between the germline ends. Findings and caveats of the study: Among TCR beta chains of equal frequency, HLA-associated ones were more clonally expanded in a later analysis.

The PCR employed 60 Vbeta primers together with 13 Jbeta primers. Only in-frame clones appear in the TCRdb table, and some are missing; sequencing was by immunoSEQ multiplex PCR. The profile covers over 150,000 clones, with under 90% appearing a single time and 4.8% taken by the ten largest. Sequencing was done on a sample of PBMCs. The V and J genes are TRBV9 and TRBJ2-3; tentatively, D is TRBD2 (6 bases). This sequence originates from a man aged 18 to 30 in good health and CMV-seronegative. In DNA form, the CDR3 reads TGTGCCAGCAGCGGCCGGGACTCACCTAGCACAGATACGCAGTATTTT. Encoded protein: CASSGRDSPSTDTQYF.